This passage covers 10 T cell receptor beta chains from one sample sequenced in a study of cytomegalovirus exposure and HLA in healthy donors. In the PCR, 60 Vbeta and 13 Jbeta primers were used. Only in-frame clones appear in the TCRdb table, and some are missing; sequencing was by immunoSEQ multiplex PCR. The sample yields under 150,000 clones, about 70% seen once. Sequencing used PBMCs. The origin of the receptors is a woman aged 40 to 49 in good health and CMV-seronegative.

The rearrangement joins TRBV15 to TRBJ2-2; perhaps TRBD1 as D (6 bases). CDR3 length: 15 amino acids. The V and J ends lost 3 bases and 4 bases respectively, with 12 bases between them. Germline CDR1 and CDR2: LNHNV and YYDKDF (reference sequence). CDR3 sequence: CATSSGGVGTGELFF. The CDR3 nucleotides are TGTGCCACCAGCAGTGGGGGCGTCGGCACCGGGGAGCTGTTTTTT.

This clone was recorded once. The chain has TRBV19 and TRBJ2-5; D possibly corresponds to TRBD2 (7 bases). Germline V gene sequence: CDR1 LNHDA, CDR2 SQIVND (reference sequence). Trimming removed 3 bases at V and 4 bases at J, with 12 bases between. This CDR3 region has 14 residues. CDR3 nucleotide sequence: TGTGCCAGTAGTATGGGGGGGGCTAGAGAGACCCAGTACTTC. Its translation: CASSMGGARETQYF.

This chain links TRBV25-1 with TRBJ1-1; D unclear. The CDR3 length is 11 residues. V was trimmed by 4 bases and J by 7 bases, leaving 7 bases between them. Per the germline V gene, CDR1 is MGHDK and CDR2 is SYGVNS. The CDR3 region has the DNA TGTGCCAGCAGTGGAGGTTTTGAAGCTTTCTTT. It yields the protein CASSGGFEAFF.

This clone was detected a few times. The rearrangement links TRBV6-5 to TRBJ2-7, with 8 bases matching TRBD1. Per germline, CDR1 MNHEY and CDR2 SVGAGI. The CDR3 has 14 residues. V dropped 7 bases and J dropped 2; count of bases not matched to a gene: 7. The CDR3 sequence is CASNPGQDPYEQYF. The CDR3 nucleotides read TGTGCCAGCAATCCGGGACAGGACCCCTACGAGCAGTACTTC.

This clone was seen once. The CDR3 region is CASSDSRLRDTQYF. CDR3 in DNA: TGTGCCAGCAGTGACTCGAGACTGAGAGATACGCAGTATTTT. This sequence joins TRBV6-4 and TRBJ2-3; D uncertain. Trimming took off 0 bases at V and 5 bases at J, with 9 bases between the two ends. CDR3 length: 14 amino acids. Germline V gene data show CDR1 as MRHNA and CDR2 as SNTAGT.

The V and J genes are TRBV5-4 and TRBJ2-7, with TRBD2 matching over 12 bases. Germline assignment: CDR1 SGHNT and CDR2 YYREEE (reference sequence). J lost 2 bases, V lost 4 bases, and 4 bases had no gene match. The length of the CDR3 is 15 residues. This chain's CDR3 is CASSLGLAGTYEQYF. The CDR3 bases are TGTGCCAGCAGCCTCGGACTAGCGGGGACCTACGAGCAGTACTTC.

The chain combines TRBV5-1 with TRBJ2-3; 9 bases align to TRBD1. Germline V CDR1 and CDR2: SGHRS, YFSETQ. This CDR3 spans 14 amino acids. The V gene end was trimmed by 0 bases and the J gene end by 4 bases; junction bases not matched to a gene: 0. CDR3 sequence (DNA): TGCGCCAGCAGCTTGGACAGGGGGCCAGATACGCAGTATTTT. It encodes CASSLDRGPDTQYF.

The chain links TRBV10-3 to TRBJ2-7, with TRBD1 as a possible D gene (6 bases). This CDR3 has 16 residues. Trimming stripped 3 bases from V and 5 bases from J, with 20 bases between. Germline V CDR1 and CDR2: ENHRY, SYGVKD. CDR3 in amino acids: CAISDGLTGPPNEQYF. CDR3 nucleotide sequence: TGTGCCATCAGTGATGGACTTACAGGGCCGCCCAACGAGCAGTACTTC.

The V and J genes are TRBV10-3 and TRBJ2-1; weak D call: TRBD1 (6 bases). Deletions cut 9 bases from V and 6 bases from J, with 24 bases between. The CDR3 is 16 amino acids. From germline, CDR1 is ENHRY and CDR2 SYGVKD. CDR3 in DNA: TGTGCCATTGCAACAACAGGGATGAGGTCGGTCAATGAGCAGTTCTTC. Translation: CAIATTGMRSVNEQFF.

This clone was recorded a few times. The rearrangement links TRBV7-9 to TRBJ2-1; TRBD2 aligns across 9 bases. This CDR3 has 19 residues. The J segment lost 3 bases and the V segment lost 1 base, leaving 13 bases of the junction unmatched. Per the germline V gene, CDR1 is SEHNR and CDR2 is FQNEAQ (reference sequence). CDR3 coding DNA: TGTGCCAGCAGCTTAGGGCCAAGGGATCTAGCGGGACGCTACAATGAGCAGTTCTTC. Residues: CASSLGPRDLAGRYNEQFF.